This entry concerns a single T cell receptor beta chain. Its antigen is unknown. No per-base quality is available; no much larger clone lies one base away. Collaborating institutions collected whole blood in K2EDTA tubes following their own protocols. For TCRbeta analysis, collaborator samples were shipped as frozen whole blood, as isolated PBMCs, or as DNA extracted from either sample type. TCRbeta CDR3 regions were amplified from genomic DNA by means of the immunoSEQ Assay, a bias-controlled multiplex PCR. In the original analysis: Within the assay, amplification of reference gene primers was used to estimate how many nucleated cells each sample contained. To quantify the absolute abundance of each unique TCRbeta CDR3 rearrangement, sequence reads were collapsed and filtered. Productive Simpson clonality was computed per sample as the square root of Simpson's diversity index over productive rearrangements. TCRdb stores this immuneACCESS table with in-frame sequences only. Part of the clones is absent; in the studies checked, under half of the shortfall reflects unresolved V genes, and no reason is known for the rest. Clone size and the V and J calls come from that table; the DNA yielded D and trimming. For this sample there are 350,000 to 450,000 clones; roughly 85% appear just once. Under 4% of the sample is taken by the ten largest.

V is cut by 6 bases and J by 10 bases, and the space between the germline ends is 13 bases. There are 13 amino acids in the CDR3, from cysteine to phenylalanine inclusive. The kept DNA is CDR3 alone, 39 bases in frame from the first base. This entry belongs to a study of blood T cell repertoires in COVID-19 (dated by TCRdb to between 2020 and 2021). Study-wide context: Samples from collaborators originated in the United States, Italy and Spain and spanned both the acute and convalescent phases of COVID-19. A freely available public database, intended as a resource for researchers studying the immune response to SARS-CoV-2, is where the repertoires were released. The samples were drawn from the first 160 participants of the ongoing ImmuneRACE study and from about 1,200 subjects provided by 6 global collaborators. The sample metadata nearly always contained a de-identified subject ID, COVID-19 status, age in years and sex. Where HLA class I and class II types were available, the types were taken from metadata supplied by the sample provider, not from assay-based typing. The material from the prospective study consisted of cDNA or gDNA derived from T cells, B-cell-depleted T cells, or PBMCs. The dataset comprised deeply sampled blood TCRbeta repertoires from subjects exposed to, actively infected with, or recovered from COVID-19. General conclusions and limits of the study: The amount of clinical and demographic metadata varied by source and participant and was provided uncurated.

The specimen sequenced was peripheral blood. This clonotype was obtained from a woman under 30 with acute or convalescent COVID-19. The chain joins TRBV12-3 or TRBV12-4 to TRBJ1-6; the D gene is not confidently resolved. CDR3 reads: CASSPSGGSPLHF. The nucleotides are TGTGCCAGCAGCCCGTCGGGAGGGTCACCCCTCCACTTT.